This T cell receptor (beta chain) came from a study of T cells after yellow fever vaccination. Study-wide background: SMART-Seq v4 Ultra Low Input prepared the low-cell-number fractions.

On this clonotype itself: Antigen: not known.

The study made its TCR cDNA through 5'RACE template switching. That step introduced a universal primer site along with UMIs. TCRdb called the 5' RACE reads again in MiXCR, with one record for every CDR3 protein. Counted here are 300,000 to 400,000 distinct CDR3 sequences, roughly 7.5% occurring once; the ten biggest clones make up roughly 15%. Per the germline V gene, CDR1 is DFQATT and CDR2 is SNEGSKA (reference sequence). This CDR3 has 13 amino acids. Trimming took 5 bases from V and 11 from J, leaving 18 bases between them. Findings and caveats of the study: A limited proportion of clonotypes was detected within both the CD4 and CD8 compartments.

J is TRBJ1-4 and V is TRBV20-1; possibly TRBD1 for D (6 bases). The sample was PBMCs, taken around 45 days after the first yellow fever vaccination. This TCR was sampled from a man younger than 30 who received the YFV17D yellow fever vaccine. The DNA for the CDR3 is TGCAGTGCTTCGGACAGCCAAAAAACTAAACTGTTTTTT. Its translation: CSASDSQKTKLFF.